The clone carrying this T cell receptor (beta chain) appeared a few times. The data derive from a study of T cells in Graves' hyperthyroidism and ophthalmopathy. Template material for amplifying TCR beta CDR3 regions consisted of RNA transcripts. Initially, a first-round RT-PCR of the TCR CDR3 employed the HTBI primer set. TCRdb independently ran MiXCR on the multiplex PCR reads; one entry per CDR3 protein. The table shows 530,000 or so distinct CDR3 sequences, with about half occurring only once. Aged 18 to 65, the patients had hyperthyroidism that was newly diagnosed and had lasted under 2 months. This TCR was recovered from a woman under 30 with Graves' hyperthyroidism. Sequencing was done on a sample of peripheral blood or thyroid tissue (not recorded which).

CDR3 amino acids: CASSPMGTAPGYTF. The DNA of the CDR3 is TGTGCCAGCTCACCAATGGGGACCGCTCCTGGCTACACCTTC. The chain employs TRBV18 and TRBJ1-2, with a tentative D call TRBD1 (5 bases). Trimming pared 2 bases from V and 7 bases from J, leaving 14 bases between. This CDR3 has 14 amino acids. Germline values: CDR1 KGHSH, CDR2 LQKENI.